This record looks at one T cell receptor beta chain sequence and its context. The source of the sample is a study of blood T cell repertoires in COVID-19. CDR1 is MDHEN and CDR2 is SYDVKM in the germline V gene. J lost 4 bases, V lost 6 bases, and 9 bases had no gene match. The length of the CDR3 is 15 residues. Clones were read by immunoSEQ multiplex PCR, and TCRdb kept only the in-frame ones, dropping some. The repertoire holds about 330,000 clones, around 86% seen once, with over 9.5% in the top ten. The sequence derives from a woman under 30 who had recovered from COVID-19. The chain recombines TRBV28 with TRBJ1-3; 7 bases agree with TRBD1. Input material: PBMCs or T cells enriched from blood (not recorded which). DNA for the CDR3: TGTGCCAGCAGCCCGATAGGGGGCGAAGGAAACACCATATATTTT. The encoded protein is CASSPIGGEGNTIYF.